The 26 T cell receptor beta chains in this list originate from one sample, sequenced in a study of cytomegalovirus exposure and HLA in healthy donors. The study ran its PCR with 60 Vbeta and 13 Jbeta primers. Sequencing used immunoSEQ multiplex PCR; TCRdb keeps in-frame clones, though not all of them. The table has about 130,000 clones, approximately 85% seen once. Sequenced: PBMCs. The receptor source for this set is a woman aged 45-65 years in good health and CMV-seropositive.

The rearrangement uses TRBV9 and TRBJ1-2; 7 nucleotides line up with TRBD1. This CDR3 comprises 15 residues. The germline CDR1 and CDR2 sequences are SGDLS and YYNGEE. Unmatched junction bases numbered 7, after V lost 4 bases and J lost 1 base. CDR3 sequence: CASSFRGQDNYGYTF. In DNA form, the CDR3 reads TGTGCCAGCAGCTTCCGAGGACAGGATAACTATGGCTACACCTTC.

This chain links TRBV6-6 with TRBJ1-2; possible D gene TRBD1, 5 bases. Trimming removed 8 bases at V and 3 bases at J, with 10 bases between. CDR3 length equals 12 residues. The germline V gene has CDR1 MNHNY and CDR2 SVGAGI (reference sequence). CDR3 sequence (DNA): TGTGCCAGCCGACAGTTAGACTATGGCTACACCTTC. It specifies CASRQLDYGYTF.

This chain connects TRBV27 to TRBJ2-3, with 7 bases that match TRBD2. V gave up 2 bases and J gave up 2 bases; unmatched junction bases: 10. Per germline, CDR1 MNHEY and CDR2 SMNVEV (reference sequence). CDR3 length: 17 residues. The CDR3, as DNA: TGTGCCAGCAGTTTAGGTTTCGCGGGAGCTTACACAGATACGCAGTATTTT. Its protein is CASSLGFAGAYTDTQYF.

This clone was recorded a few times. The chain employs TRBV7-2 and TRBJ2-3, with D possibly TRBD1 on 5 matching bases. This CDR3 region has 17 residues. Germline V CDR1 and CDR2: SGHTA, FQGNSA. V was trimmed by 5 bases and J by 0 bases, leaving 18 bases between them. CDR3 residues: CASSPTRQPLSTDTQYF. Here the CDR3 DNA reads TGTGCCAGCAGCCCCACCAGACAGCCCCTTAGCACAGATACGCAGTATTTT.

The rearrangement joins TRBV19 to TRBJ2-1; maybe TRBD2 (6 bases). This CDR3 region has 13 residues. The germline CDR1 and CDR2 sequences are LNHDA and SQIVND (reference sequence). The V and J ends lost 8 bases and 5 bases respectively, with 13 bases between them. The CDR3 nucleotides read TGTGCCAGTGACCGGGGAGGCAACAATGAGCAGTTCTTC. Protein sequence: CASDRGGNNEQFF.

The chain is built from TRBV7-6 and TRBJ2-7; 7 nucleotides match TRBD1. Germline V gene lookup returns CDR1 SGHVS and CDR2 FNYEAQ. V lost 4 bases, J lost 2 bases, and 20 bases stayed unmatched. The CDR3 has 19 residues. This chain's CDR3 is CASSSVNRGFRSSTYEQYF. Written as DNA, the CDR3 is TGTGCCAGCAGCTCCGTAAACAGGGGCTTTCGGTCAAGCACCTACGAGCAGTACTTC.

This clone was counted only a few times. The genes are TRBV18 and TRBJ2-1; unclear D gene. V lost 0 bases to trimming and J lost 3 bases, with 3 bases between them. Per the germline V gene, CDR1 is KGHSH and CDR2 is LQKENI. The CDR3 is 13 amino acids. The CDR3 DNA is TGTGCCAGCTCACCACCGAGCTACAATGAGCAGTTCTTC. It specifies CASSPPSYNEQFF.

The chain uses TRBV5-1 and TRBJ1-1; TRBD1 agrees at 8 bases. V gave up 0 bases and J gave up 0 bases; unmatched junction bases: 4. The CDR3 runs to 16 residues. Germline V gene sequence: CDR1 SGHRS, CDR2 YFSETQ. The CDR3 is CASSLDRGVMNTEAFF. The CDR3 coding sequence is TGCGCCAGCAGCTTGGACAGGGGGGTTATGAACACTGAAGCTTTCTTT.

The rearrangement uses TRBV5-1 and TRBJ2-4; 8 nucleotides agree with TRBD2. The CDR3 contains 16 residues. Germline lookup yields CDR1 SGHRS and CDR2 YFSETQ. The junction had 15 bases not matched to a gene; V was cut back by 4 bases and J by 9 bases. The CDR3 loop is CASSGAGASAGSIQYF. The DNA of the CDR3 is TGCGCCAGCAGCGGAGCGGGGGCCTCCGCGGGGAGCATTCAGTACTTC.

V usage is TRBV6-5 and J usage is TRBJ1-3; D remains unclear. Trimming removed 0 bases at V and 4 bases at J, with 10 bases between. Germline V gene data show CDR1 as MNHEY and CDR2 as SVGAGI. This CDR3 region has 15 residues. CDR3 sequence (DNA): TGTGCCAGCAGTTACTCGATCGGGAGAGGAAACACCATATATTTT. Translated, it gives CASSYSIGRGNTIYF.

In its sample, this clone was seen once. The rearrangement links TRBV6-6 to TRBJ1-2; the match to TRBD1 covers 11 bases. Germline lookup yields CDR1 MNHNY and CDR2 SVGAGI (reference sequence). Germline trimming cut 7 bases from V and 4 bases from J; bases unmatched to any gene: 8. The CDR3 covers 15 residues. This CDR3 is CASKIGQGAGYGYTF. The CDR3 DNA reads TGTGCCAGCAAAATCGGACAGGGGGCTGGCTATGGCTACACCTTC.

The chain combines TRBV21-1 with TRBJ2-3; the table calls TRBD2, which could not be checked here. TRBV21-1 is annotated as a pseudogene. The length of the CDR3 is 13 residues. CDR3 residues: CASYSGGTDTQYF. The CDR3 coding sequence is TGTGCCAGCTACAGTGGGGGGACAGATACGCAGTATTTT.

The gene calls are TRBV28 and TRBJ1-4, with 9 bases identical to TRBD1. Germline trimming cut 7 bases from V and 14 bases from J; bases unmatched to any gene: 5. This CDR3 is built from 11 residues. The germline gives CDR1 MDHEN, CDR2 SYDVKM. Written as DNA, the CDR3 is TGTGCCAGCAACAAGGGACAGGGCCTGTTTTTT. It translates to CASNKGQGLFF.

CDR3 sequence reads: CASSVLPRVFGTEAFF. DNA for the CDR3: TGCGCCAGCAGCGTCCTCCCACGCGTTTTCGGCACTGAAGCTTTCTTT. This chain links TRBV4-1 with TRBJ1-1; unclear D gene. Germline loops: CDR1 MGHRA, CDR2 YSYEKL. This CDR3 is built from 16 residues. V lost 5 bases and J 4 bases, leaving 20 bases between the germline ends.

A word on this clone: The germline gene is not matched at one end of the junction; a read error may be the cause. The chain has TRBV6-5 and TRBJ1-2, with D possibly matching TRBD1 (5 bases). This CDR3 spans 14 amino acids. From germline, CDR1 is MNHEY and CDR2 SVGAGI. CDR3 sequence: CASTYGQGQGGYTF. In DNA, the CDR3 is TGTGCCAGCACTTACGGGCAGGGCCAGGGTGGCTACACCTTC.

This chain links TRBV27 with TRBJ2-3; tentative D call: TRBD1 (5 bases). Germline lookup yields CDR1 MNHEY and CDR2 SMNVEV (reference sequence). The CDR3 extends over 16 amino acids. V gave up 4 bases and J gave up 1 base, with 15 bases separating them. The CDR3 sequence: CASSSRQGIGTDTQYF. In nucleotides, the CDR3 is TGTGCCAGCAGTTCCAGGCAGGGTATAGGCACAGATACGCAGTATTTT.

The CDR3 region has the DNA TGTGCCAGCAGCTTAGCCCCGAACTATGGCTACACCTTC. It translates to CASSLAPNYGYTF. The chain links TRBV7-9 to TRBJ1-2; no reliable D call. CDR1 and CDR2 (germline): SEHNR, FQNEAQ (reference sequence). Trimming cost V 0 bases and J 2 bases, with 4 bases left between them. This CDR3 has 13 amino acids.

This chain uses TRBV6-6 with TRBJ2-5, with 12 nucleotides matching TRBD1. The CDR3 consists of 16 residues. V was pared by 5 bases and J by 4 bases, with 8 bases of the junction left unmatched. Germline-derived CDR1 and CDR2 are MNHNY and SVGAGI (reference sequence). The CDR3 bases are TGTGCCAGCAGTCAGAGGGACAGGGGGCCTGGAGAGACCCAGTACTTC. Its translation: CASSQRDRGPGETQYF.

This clone was found a few times. The rearrangement uses TRBV7-9 and TRBJ2-5, with TRBD1 as a possible D gene (6 bases). The germline gives CDR1 SEHNR, CDR2 FQNEAQ (reference sequence). V shed 5 bases and J shed 5 bases, with 12 bases lying between them. The CDR3 is 13 residues long. The CDR3 region has the DNA TGTGCCAGCAGCCCACAGGGTCGGGAGACCCAGTACTTC. Its translation is CASSPQGRETQYF. Looking up the rest from reference TRBV7-9 and TRBJ2-5 gives the full variable domain: DTGVSQNPRHKITKRGQNVTFRCDPISEHNRLYWYRQTLGQGPEFLTYFQNEAQLEKSRLLSDRFSAERPKGSFSTLEIQRTEQGDSAMYLCASSPQGRETQYFGPGTRLLVL.

This sequence joins TRBV2 and TRBJ2-1; 10 nucleotides match TRBD1. V lost 6 bases to trimming and J lost 0 bases; unmatched junction nucleotides: 5. CDR3 length: 16 amino acids. Germline V gene sequence: CDR1 SNHLY, CDR2 FYNNEI. CDR3 DNA sequence: TGTGCCAGCAGGTCCCGGACAGGGGGCTCCTACAATGAGCAGTTCTTC. Its protein product is CASRSRTGGSYNEQFF. The variable domain in full, with the rest retrieved from reference TRBV2 and TRBJ2-1, is EPEVTQTPSHQVTQMGQEVILRCVPISNHLYFYWYRQILGQKVEFLVSFYNNEISEKSEIFDDQFSVERPDGSNFTLKIRSTKLEDSAMYFCASRSRTGGSYNEQFFGPGTRLTVL.

This chain links TRBV11-2 with TRBJ2-7; 8 positions match TRBD1. Germline values: CDR1 SGHAT, CDR2 FQNNGV. CDR3 length: 15 residues. After removal of 5 bases from V and 0 bases from J, the junction contained 6 bases not matched to a gene. The CDR3 region is CASSPGQGYSYEQYF. The CDR3, as DNA: TGTGCCAGCAGCCCCGGACAGGGCTACTCCTACGAGCAGTACTTC.

This chain uses TRBV29-1 with TRBJ2-3; 8 nucleotides match TRBD2. V lost 8 bases, J lost 4 bases, and 5 bases stayed unmatched. Per the germline V gene, CDR1 is SQVTM and CDR2 is ANQGSEA. CDR3 length: 12 amino acids. CDR3 coding DNA: TGCAGCACGGGACTAGGGGCAGATACGCAGTATTTT. This encodes CSTGLGADTQYF.

This sequence joins TRBV5-1 and TRBJ2-7; no reliable D call. Looked up from germline, CDR1 is SGHRS and CDR2 is YFSETQ. This CDR3 region has 15 residues. The germline V and J ends were trimmed by 3 bases and 3 bases, with 16 bases remaining between them. In DNA, the CDR3 is TGCGCCAGCAGCTCCACCCCAACATCAGTCTACGAGCAGTACTTC. This codes for CASSSTPTSVYEQYF.

The V call is TRBV18, the J call TRBJ1-2; 7 nucleotides agree with TRBD1. The CDR3 covers 15 residues. CDR1 and CDR2 (germline): KGHSH, LQKENI. With V trimmed by 3 bases and J by 0 bases, 4 bases remained unmatched. CDR3 in DNA: TGTGCCAGCTCACCCGGGACAGAGACTAACTATGGCTACACCTTC. Its translation is CASSPGTETNYGYTF. The complete variable domain, with remaining parts taken from reference TRBV18 and TRBJ1-2, reads NAGVMQNPRHLVRRRGQEARLRCSPMKGHSHVYWYRQLPEEGLKFMVYLQKENIIDESGMPKERFSAEFPKEGPSILRIQQVVRGDSAAYFCASSPGTETNYGYTFGSGTRLTVV.

The V call is TRBV19, the J call TRBJ1-1; 8 nucleotides line up with TRBD1. Looked up from germline, CDR1 is LNHDA and CDR2 is SQIVND (reference sequence). The CDR3 has 14 amino acids. V lost 5 bases and J lost 4; bases outside the gene matches: 6. In nucleotides, the CDR3 is TGTGCCAGTAGTCACGGACAGGGAGTCACTGAAGCTTTCTTT. Translating gives CASSHGQGVTEAFF.

A word on this clone: Other DNA sequences in this sample translate to the same CDR3. J is TRBJ2-7 and V is TRBV27; TRBD1 matches at 9 bases. Unmatched junction bases numbered 10, after V lost 2 bases and J lost 5 bases. The CDR3 extends over 16 amino acids. CDR1 is MNHEY, CDR2 SMNVEV, per germline (reference sequence). The CDR3, as DNA: TGTGCCAGCAGTTTACTTCCGGGACAGGGATTGAACGAGCAGTACTTC. Protein product: CASSLLPGQGLNEQYF.